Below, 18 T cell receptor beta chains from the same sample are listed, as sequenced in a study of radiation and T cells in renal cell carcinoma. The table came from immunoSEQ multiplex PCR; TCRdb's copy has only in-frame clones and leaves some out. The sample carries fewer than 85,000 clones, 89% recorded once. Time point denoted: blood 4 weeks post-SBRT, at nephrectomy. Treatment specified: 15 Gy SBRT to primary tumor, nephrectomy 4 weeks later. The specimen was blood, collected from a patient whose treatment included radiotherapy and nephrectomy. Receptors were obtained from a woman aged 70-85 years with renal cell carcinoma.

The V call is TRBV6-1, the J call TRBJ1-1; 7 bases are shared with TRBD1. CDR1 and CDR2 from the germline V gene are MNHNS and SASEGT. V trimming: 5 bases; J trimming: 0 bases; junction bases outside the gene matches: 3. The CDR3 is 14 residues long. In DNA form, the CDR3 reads TGTGCCAGCAGTCCGACAGGGTTGAACACTGAAGCTTTCTTT. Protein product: CASSPTGLNTEAFF.

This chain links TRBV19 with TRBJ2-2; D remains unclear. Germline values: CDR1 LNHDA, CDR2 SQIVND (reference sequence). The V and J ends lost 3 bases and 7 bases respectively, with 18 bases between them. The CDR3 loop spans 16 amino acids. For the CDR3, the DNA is TGTGCCAGTAGTATCGGGCAGGTTCTTATAAGCGGGGAGCTGTTTTTT. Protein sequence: CASSIGQVLISGELFF. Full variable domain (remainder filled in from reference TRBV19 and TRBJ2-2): DGGITQSPKYLFRKEGQNVTLSCEQNLNHDAMYWYRQDPGQGLRLIYYSQIVNDFQKGDIAEGYSVSREKKESFPLTVTSAQKNPTAFYLCASSIGQVLISGELFFGEGSRLTVL.

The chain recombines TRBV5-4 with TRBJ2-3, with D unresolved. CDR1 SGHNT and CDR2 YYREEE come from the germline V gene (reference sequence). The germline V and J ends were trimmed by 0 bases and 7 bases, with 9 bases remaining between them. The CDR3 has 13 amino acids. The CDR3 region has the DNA TGTGCCAGCAGCTTGGAAGGACCTAATACGCAGTATTTT. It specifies CASSLEGPNTQYF. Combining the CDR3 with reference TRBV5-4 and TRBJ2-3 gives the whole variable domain ETGVTQSPTHLIKTRGQQVTLRCSSQSGHNTVSWYQQALGQGPQFIFQYYREEENGRGNFPPRFSGLQFPNYSSELNVNALELDDSALYLCASSLEGPNTQYFGPGTRLTVL.

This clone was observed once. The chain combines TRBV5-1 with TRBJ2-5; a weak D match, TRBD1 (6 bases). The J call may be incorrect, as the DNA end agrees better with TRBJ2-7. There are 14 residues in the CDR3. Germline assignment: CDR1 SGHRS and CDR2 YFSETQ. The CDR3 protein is CASSYKPGQGEQYF. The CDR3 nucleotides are TGCGCCAGCAGCTATAAACCGGGACAAGGCGAGCAGTACTTC.

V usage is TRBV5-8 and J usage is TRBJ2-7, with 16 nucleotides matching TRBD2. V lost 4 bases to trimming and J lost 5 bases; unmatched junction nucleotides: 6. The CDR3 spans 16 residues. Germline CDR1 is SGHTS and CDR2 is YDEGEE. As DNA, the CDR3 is TGTGCCAGCAGCGTCGGGACTAGCGGGGGGGCCCACGAGCAGTACTTC. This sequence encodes CASSVGTSGGAHEQYF.

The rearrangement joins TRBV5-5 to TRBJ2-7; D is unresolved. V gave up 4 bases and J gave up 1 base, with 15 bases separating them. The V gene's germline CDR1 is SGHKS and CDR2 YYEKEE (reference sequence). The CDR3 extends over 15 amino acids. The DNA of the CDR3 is TGTGCCAGCAGCCTCCCCGGTCCAGGATCCTACGAGCAGTACTTC. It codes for CASSLPGPGSYEQYF.

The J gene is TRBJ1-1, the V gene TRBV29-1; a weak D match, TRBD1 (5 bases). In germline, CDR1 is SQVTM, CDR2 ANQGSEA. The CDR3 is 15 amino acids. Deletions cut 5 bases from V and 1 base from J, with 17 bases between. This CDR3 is CSVWRDSQGNTEAFF. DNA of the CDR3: TGCAGCGTTTGGCGCGACAGCCAGGGGAACACTGAAGCTTTCTTT.

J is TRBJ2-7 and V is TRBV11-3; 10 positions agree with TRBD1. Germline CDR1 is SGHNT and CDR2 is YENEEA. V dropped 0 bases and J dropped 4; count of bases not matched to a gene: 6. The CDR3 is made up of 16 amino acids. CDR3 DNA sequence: TGTGCCAGCAGCTTAGATGGGACAGGGGTTGGGTACGAGCAGTACTTC. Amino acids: CASSLDGTGVGYEQYF. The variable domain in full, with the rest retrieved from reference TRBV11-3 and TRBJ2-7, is EAGVVQSPRYKIIEKKQPVAFWCNPISGHNTLYWYLQNLGQGPELLIRYENEEAVDDSQLPKDRFSAERLKGVDSTLKIQPAELGDSAVYLCASSLDGTGVGYEQYFGPGTRLTVT.

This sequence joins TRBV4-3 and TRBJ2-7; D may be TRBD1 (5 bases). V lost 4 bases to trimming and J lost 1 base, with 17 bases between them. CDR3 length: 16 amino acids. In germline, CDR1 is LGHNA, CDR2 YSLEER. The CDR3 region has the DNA TGCGCCAGCAGCCTAACACTCGGGCAGGGATCCTACGAGCAGTACTTC. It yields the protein CASSLTLGQGSYEQYF.

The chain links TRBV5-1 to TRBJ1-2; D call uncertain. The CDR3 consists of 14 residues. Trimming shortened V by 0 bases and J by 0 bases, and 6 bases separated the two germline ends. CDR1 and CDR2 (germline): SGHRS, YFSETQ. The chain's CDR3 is CASSLVQANYGYTF. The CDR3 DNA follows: TGCGCCAGCAGCTTGGTTCAGGCTAACTATGGCTACACCTTC.

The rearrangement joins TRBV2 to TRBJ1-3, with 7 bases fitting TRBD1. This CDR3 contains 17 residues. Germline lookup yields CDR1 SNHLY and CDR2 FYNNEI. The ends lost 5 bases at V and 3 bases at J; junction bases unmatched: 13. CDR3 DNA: TGTGCCAGCAGTCCAGCCCGGGACAGTATCCTTGGAAACACCATATATTTT. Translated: CASSPARDSILGNTIYF.

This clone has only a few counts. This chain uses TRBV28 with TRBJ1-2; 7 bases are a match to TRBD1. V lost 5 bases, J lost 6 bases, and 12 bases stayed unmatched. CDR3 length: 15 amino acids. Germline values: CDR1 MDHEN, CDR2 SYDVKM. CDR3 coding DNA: TGTGCCAGCAGTCCACCTCGACAGGGATTTCATGGCTACACCTTC. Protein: CASSPPRQGFHGYTF.

CDR3 nucleotides: TGCGCCAGCAGCTTGGCCGGAGGGGGCTGGGGTGAGCAGTTCTTC. Encoded protein: CASSLAGGGWGEQFF. The V call is TRBV5-1, the J call TRBJ2-1, with D tentatively TRBD1 (7 bases). The V gene lost 0 bases and the J gene lost 9 bases, with 16 bases spanning the gap. CDR1 is SGHRS, CDR2 YFSETQ, per germline. The CDR3 has 15 residues.

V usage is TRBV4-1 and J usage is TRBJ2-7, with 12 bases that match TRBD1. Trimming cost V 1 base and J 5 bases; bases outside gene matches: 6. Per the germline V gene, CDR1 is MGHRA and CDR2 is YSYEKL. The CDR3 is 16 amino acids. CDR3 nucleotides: TGCGCCAGCAGCCAAGGGGCGGGACAGGGGGCCCACGAGCAGTACTTC. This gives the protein CASSQGAGQGAHEQYF.

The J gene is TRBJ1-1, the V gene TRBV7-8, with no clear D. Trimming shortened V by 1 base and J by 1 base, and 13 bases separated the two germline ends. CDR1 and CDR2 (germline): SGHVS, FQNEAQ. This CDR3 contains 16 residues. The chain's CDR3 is CASSLVARGANTEAFF. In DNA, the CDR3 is TGTGCCAGCAGCTTAGTGGCTCGTGGAGCGAACACTGAAGCTTTCTTT.

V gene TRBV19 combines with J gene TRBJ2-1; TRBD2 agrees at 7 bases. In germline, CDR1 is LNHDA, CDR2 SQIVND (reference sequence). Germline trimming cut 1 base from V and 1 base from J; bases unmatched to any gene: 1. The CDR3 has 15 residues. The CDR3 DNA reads TGTGCCAGTAGTATAGGGGGGGGTTCCTACAATGAGCAGTTCTTC. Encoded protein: CASSIGGGSYNEQFF.

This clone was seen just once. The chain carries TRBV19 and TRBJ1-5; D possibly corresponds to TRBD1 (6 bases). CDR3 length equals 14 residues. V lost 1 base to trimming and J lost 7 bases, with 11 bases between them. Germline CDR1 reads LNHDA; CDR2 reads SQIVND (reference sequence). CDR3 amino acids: CASSIVGGRQPQHF. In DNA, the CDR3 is TGTGCCAGTAGTATAGTGGGGGGCAGGCAGCCCCAGCATTTT.

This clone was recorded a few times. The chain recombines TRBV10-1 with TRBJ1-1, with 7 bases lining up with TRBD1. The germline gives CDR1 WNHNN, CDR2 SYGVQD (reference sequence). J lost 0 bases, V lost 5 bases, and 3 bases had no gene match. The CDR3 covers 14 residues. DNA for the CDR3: TGCGCCAGCAGTACCGACAGGGTGAACACTGAAGCTTTCTTT. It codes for CASSTDRVNTEAFF.